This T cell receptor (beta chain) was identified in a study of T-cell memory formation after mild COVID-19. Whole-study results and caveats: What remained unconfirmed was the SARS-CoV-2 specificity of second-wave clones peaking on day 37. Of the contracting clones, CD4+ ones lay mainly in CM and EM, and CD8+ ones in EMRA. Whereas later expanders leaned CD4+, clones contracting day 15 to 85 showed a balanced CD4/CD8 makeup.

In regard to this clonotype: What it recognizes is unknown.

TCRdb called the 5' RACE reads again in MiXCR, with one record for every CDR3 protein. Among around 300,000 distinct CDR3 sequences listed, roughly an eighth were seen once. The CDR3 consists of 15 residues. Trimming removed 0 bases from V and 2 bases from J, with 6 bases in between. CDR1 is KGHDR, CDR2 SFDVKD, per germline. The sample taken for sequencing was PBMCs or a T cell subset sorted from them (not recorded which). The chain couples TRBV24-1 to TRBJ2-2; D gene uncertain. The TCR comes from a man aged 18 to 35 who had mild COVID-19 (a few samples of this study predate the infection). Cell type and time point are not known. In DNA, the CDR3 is TGTGCCACCAGTGATTTGTCCAGAAACACCGGGGAGCTGTTTTTT. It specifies CATSDLSRNTGELFF.